The present T cell receptor beta chain was sequenced within a study of T cells in Graves' hyperthyroidism and ophthalmopathy. Study conclusions and caveats: Blood also contained most expanded thyroid clonotypes above 0.001.

This clonotype was observed a few times. What it binds is not known. Patients with uncontrolled infections, other autoimmune diseases, pregnancy or lactation were excluded. Each diagnosis was grounded in clinical symptoms, serum thyroxine and TRAb, thyroid ultrasound, and orbital computed tomography. Using RNA transcripts as the source, TCR beta CDR3 regions were amplified. HTBI primers were employed in a first-round RT-PCR of the TCR CDR3. MiXCR was run by TCRdb on the multiplex PCR reads, yielding one entry per CDR3 protein. The sample contains approximately 500,000 distinct CDR3 sequences, more than 45% of which appear only once. V shed 3 bases and J 3 bases; nucleotides not matched to a gene: 10. Germline V lookup: CDR1 KGHSH, CDR2 LQKENI. This CDR3 has 16 amino acids.

This clonotype was obtained from a woman aged 18-29 years with Graves' hyperthyroidism. The gene calls are TRBV18 and TRBJ1-2, with TRBD1 matching 7 bases. Sequenced: peripheral blood or thyroid tissue (not recorded which). CDR3: CASSPRQGGGDYGYTF. Here the CDR3 DNA reads TGTGCCAGCTCACCCCGACAGGGCGGAGGGGACTATGGCTACACCTTC.